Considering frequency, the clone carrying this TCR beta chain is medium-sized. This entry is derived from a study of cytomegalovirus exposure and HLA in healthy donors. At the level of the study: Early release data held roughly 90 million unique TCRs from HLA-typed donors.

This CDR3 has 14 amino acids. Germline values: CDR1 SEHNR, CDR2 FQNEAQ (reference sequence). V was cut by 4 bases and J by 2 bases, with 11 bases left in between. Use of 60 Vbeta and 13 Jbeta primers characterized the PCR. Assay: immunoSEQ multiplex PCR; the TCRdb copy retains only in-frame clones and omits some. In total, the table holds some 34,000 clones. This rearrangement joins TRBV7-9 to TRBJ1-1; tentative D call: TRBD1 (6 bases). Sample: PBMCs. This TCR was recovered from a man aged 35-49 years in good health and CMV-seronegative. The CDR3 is CASSSSRGNTEAFF. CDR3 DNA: TGTGCCAGCAGCTCATCCAGGGGTAACACTGAAGCTTTCTTT.